The 18 T cell receptor beta chains below come from one sample, sequenced in a study of cytomegalovirus exposure and HLA in healthy donors. Measured with immunoSEQ multiplex PCR; TCRdb has only the in-frame clones, and not every one. Altogether approximately 160,000 clones are present, roughly 89% being singletons, with the ten largest covering 4% to 4.5%. Sequences were obtained from PBMCs. Receptors originate from a man between 18 and 35 years old in good health and CMV-seropositive.

This chain uses TRBV6-6 with TRBJ1-2; the D is unclear. V lost 7 bases, J lost 4 bases, and 16 bases lay in between. This CDR3 is built from 14 residues. The germline V gene has CDR1 MNHNY and CDR2 SVGAGI (reference sequence). In DNA, the CDR3 is TGTGCCAGCACCAGACACGACGACCTCTATGGCTACACCTTC. Translated: CASTRHDDLYGYTF.

This chain joins TRBV28 and TRBJ2-2; possible D gene TRBD2, 5 bases. Germline V gene lookup returns CDR1 MDHEN and CDR2 SYDVKM. V shed 6 bases and J shed 2 bases, with 25 bases lying between them. The CDR3 consists of 19 residues. CDR3 residues: CASRLLYRVGGLNTGELFF. For the CDR3, the DNA is TGTGCCAGCAGACTCCTCTATCGCGTCGGCGGGCTTAACACCGGGGAGCTGTTTTTT.

The J gene is TRBJ1-2, the V gene TRBV5-4, with D possibly matching TRBD1 (5 bases). The V end lost 0 bases, the J end lost 5 bases, and 14 bases lay between the germline ends. This CDR3 has 15 residues. The germline CDR1 and CDR2 sequences are SGHNT and YYREEE (reference sequence). CDR3 region: CASSLGNNRIYGYTF. The CDR3 nucleotides are TGTGCCAGCAGCTTGGGTAATAACAGGATTTATGGCTACACCTTC.

The CDR3 sequence: CASSDSTSGGELFF. DNA of the CDR3: TGTGCCAGCAGTGACTCTACGAGCGGGGGGGAGCTGTTTTTT. The chain combines TRBV6-4 with TRBJ2-2; D is possibly TRBD2 (6 bases). Trimming removed 0 bases at V and 8 bases at J, with 10 bases between. Looked up from germline, CDR1 is MRHNA and CDR2 is SNTAGT. This CDR3 comprises 14 residues.

The chain links TRBV11-3 to TRBJ2-1; D is perhaps TRBD2 (6 bases). There are 15 residues in the CDR3. Germline V CDR1 and CDR2: SGHNT, YENEEA. Trimming stripped 6 bases from V and 7 bases from J, with 19 bases between. Written as DNA, the CDR3 is TGTGCCAGCAGTATTAACGGGGGAGTGGGAAATGAGCAGTTCTTC. This gives the protein CASSINGGVGNEQFF.

This sequence joins TRBV7-9 and TRBJ2-1; D is unresolved. Deletions cut 1 base from V and 4 bases from J, with 14 bases between. CDR1 and CDR2 (germline): SEHNR, FQNEAQ (reference sequence). CDR3 length equals 16 residues. As DNA, the CDR3 is TGTGCCAGCAGCTTAGTAGGCTCTAGGCGGTACAATGAGCAGTTCTTC. This sequence encodes CASSLVGSRRYNEQFF.

The chain combines TRBV7-9 with TRBJ2-3; no firm D call. V lost 1 base, J lost 1 base, and 6 bases lay in between. The CDR3 has 14 amino acids. Germline V gene lookup returns CDR1 SEHNR and CDR2 FQNEAQ (reference sequence). Here the CDR3 reads CASSLGQGTDTQYF. The CDR3 DNA reads TGTGCCAGCAGCTTAGGTCAGGGCACAGATACGCAGTATTTT.

This clone was seen only a few times. The chain recombines TRBV5-1 with TRBJ2-7; TRBD1 might be the D (5 bases). V lost 1 base and J 0 bases, leaving 8 bases between the germline ends. The CDR3 consists of 14 residues. In germline, CDR1 is SGHRS, CDR2 YFSETQ. DNA of the CDR3: TGCGCCAGCAGCTTGTCAGGGCTCTCCTACGAGCAGTACTTC. This sequence encodes CASSLSGLSYEQYF.

The chain couples TRBV29-1 to TRBJ2-3; 11 nucleotides agree with TRBD1. The CDR3 covers 15 residues. Per germline, CDR1 SQVTM and CDR2 ANQGSEA. The trim removed 6 bases at V and 1 base at J, leaving 6 bases unmatched. CDR3 coding DNA: TGCAGCGTGGCTGGACAGGGGGCTGGCACAGATACGCAGTATTTT. Its protein product is CSVAGQGAGTDTQYF.

The chain recombines TRBV29-1 with TRBJ2-7, with 7 positions matching TRBD2. This CDR3 comprises 13 residues. Germline CDR1 SQVTM, CDR2 ANQGSEA. The ends lost 4 bases at V and 4 bases at J; junction bases unmatched: 7. The CDR3: CSVGLAGRYEQYF. For the CDR3, the DNA is TGCAGCGTTGGACTAGCAGGAAGGTACGAGCAGTACTTC.

This chain joins TRBV11-2 and TRBJ2-3, with 14 bases fitting TRBD2. The germline V gene encodes CDR1 SGHAT and CDR2 FQNNGV. This CDR3 region has 17 residues. V lost 3 bases and J lost 2; bases outside the gene matches: 4. The CDR3 DNA is TGTGCCAGCAGCTTCTCGACTAGCGGGAGGGACACAGATACGCAGTATTTT. It specifies CASSFSTSGRDTDTQYF. Looking up the rest from reference TRBV11-2 and TRBJ2-3 gives the full variable domain: EAGVAQSPRYKIIEKRQSVAFWCNPISGHATLYWYQQILGQGPKLLIQFQNNGVVDDSQLPKDRFSAERLKGVDSTLKIQPAKLEDSAVYLCASSFSTSGRDTDTQYFGPGTRLTVL.

The chain uses TRBV28 and TRBJ2-7; the D is unclear. The CDR3 is 15 amino acids. CDR1 is MDHEN and CDR2 is SYDVKM in the germline V gene. V lost 6 bases and J 2 bases, leaving 17 bases between the germline ends. The CDR3 region is CASSDKHSDPYEQYF. The CDR3 DNA follows: TGTGCCAGCAGCGATAAACACAGTGATCCCTACGAGCAGTACTTC.

The chain carries TRBV5-6 and TRBJ1-3, with D possibly matching TRBD1 (6 bases). CDR3 length: 15 amino acids. V lost 5 bases to trimming and J lost 2 bases, with 14 bases between them. Germline values: CDR1 SGHDT, CDR2 YYEEEE. The CDR3 bases are TGTGCCAGCAGGCACAGACAGGAGACTGGAAACACCATATATTTT. This translates into CASRHRQETGNTIYF.

This chain links TRBV19 with TRBJ1-5; no clear D gene. CDR1 is LNHDA, CDR2 SQIVND, per germline (reference sequence). Trimming stripped 5 bases from V and 2 bases from J, with 10 bases between. The CDR3 spans 14 residues. Written as DNA, the CDR3 is TGTGCCAGTAGTTTCGCGCCCCGCAATCAGCCCCAGCATTTT. This translates into CASSFAPRNQPQHF.

The gene calls are TRBV7-8 and TRBJ2-7; D is possibly TRBD2 (6 bases). V dropped 2 bases and J dropped 2 bases, with 10 bases sitting between them. This CDR3 spans 14 amino acids. The germline CDR1 and CDR2 sequences are SGHVS and FQNEAQ. CDR3 DNA sequence: TGTGCCAGCAGCTTAAGGGAGGAAACCTACGAGCAGTACTTC. It specifies CASSLREETYEQYF. Together with reference TRBV7-8 and TRBJ2-7, the CDR3 gives the full variable domain: GAGVSQSPRYKVAKRGQDVALRCDPISGHVSLFWYQQALGQGPEFLTYFQNEAQLDKSGLPSDRFFAERPEGSVSTLKIQRTQQEDSAVYLCASSLREETYEQYFGPGTRLTVT.

This clone appeared a few times. J is TRBJ2-7 and V is TRBV4-1; the match to TRBD2 covers 10 bases. This CDR3 contains 18 residues. V lost 0 bases to trimming and J lost 5 bases; unmatched junction nucleotides: 13. Germline V gene lookup returns CDR1 MGHRA and CDR2 YSYEKL. The CDR3 nucleotides are TGCGCCAGCAGCCAAGATCGGGCCAGCGGGAGGGCCGTCCACGAGCAGTACTTC. Amino acids: CASSQDRASGRAVHEQYF.

The CDR3 region has the DNA TGTGCCAGCAGCTTGGGGACTAGCGACTACAATGAGCAGTTCTTC. This codes for CASSLGTSDYNEQFF. This sequence joins TRBV5-4 and TRBJ2-1; TRBD2 matches at 9 bases. The V gene's germline CDR1 is SGHNT and CDR2 YYREEE (reference sequence). The CDR3 runs 15 residues. The trim removed 0 bases at V and 3 bases at J, leaving 1 base unmatched.

The CDR3 protein is CATSRNSGRNYEQYF. Here the CDR3 DNA reads TGTGCCACCAGCAGAAATAGCGGGAGAAACTACGAGCAGTACTTC. This chain connects TRBV15 to TRBJ2-7, with 9 bases matching TRBD2. V shed 2 bases, J shed 3 bases, and the junction held 5 bases outside the gene matches. Germline V gives CDR1 LNHNV, CDR2 YYDKDF (reference sequence). The CDR3 has 15 residues.